This record covers a single T cell receptor beta chain. As yet, its antigen is unknown. Treatment noted: approximately nine-day PBMC culture with coronavirus spike peptide pools or control peptides (ViraFEST assay). Pre-COVID-19 pandemic sampling (2011-2018) yielded the unexposed donor's CD4+ T cells. The data belong to a study of vaccination and CD4 T cells after COVID-19. About the study: Comprising six males and four females, the convalescent participants counted two Hispanic individuals among them. Taking of post-vaccine samples occurred a median about 70 days after dose two (range 14 to 241). The authors exposed cells to overlapping spike peptides derived from SARS-CoV-2, HCoV-NL63, HCoV-OC43 and HCoV-229E.

Scientists ran DNA taken from cultured CD4+ T cells through the Oncomine TCR Beta short-read assay for sequencing. TCRdb used MiXCR to reprocess the PCR reads, holding one entry per CDR3 protein. The sample has roughly 9,900 distinct CDR3 sequences, 30% to 40% seen once. Findings and caveats of the study: Spike mono-reactive status applied to 304 of 307 vaccine-specific clones in convalescent patients.

V lost 10 bases, J lost 6 bases, and 17 bases lay in between. Germline CDR1 is SNHLY and CDR2 is FYNNEI. CDR3 length equals 13 residues. The sequence derives from a human donor in good health. Source material: CD4+ T cells from blood, cultured in vitro. The chain recombines TRBV2 with TRBJ2-3; D is unresolved. The CDR3 spells CATTLYPVDTQYF. CDR3 nucleotide sequence: TGTGCCACCACCCTGTACCCCGTGGATACGCAGTATTTT.